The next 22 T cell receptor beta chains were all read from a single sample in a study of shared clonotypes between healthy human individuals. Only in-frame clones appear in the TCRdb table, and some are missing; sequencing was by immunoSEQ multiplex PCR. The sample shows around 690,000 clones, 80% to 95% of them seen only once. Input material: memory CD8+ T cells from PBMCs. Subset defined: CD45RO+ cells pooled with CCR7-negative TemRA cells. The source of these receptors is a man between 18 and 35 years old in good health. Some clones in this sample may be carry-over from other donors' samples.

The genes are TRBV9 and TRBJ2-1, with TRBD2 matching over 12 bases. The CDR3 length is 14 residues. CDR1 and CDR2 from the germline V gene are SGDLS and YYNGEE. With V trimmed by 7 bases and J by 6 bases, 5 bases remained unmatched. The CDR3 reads CASGPTSGSNEQFF. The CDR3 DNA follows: TGTGCCAGCGGACCGACTAGCGGGAGCAATGAGCAGTTCTTC.

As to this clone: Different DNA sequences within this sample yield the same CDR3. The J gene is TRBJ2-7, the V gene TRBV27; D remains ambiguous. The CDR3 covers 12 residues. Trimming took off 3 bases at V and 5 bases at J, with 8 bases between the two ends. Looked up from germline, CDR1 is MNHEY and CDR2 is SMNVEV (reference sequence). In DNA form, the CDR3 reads TGTGCCAGCAGTTTTCGAGGCCACGAGCAGTACTTC. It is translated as CASSFRGHEQYF.

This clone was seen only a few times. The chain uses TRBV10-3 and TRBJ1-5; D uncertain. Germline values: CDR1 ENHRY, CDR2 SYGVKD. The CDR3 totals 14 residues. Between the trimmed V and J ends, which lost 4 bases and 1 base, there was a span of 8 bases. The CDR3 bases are TGTGCCATCAGTGGGGAATTGAGCAATCAGCCCCAGCATTTT. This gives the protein CAISGELSNQPQHF.

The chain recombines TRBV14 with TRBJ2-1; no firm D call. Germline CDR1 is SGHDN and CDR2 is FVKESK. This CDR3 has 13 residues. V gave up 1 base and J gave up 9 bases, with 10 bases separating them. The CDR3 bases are TGTGCCAGCAGCCAAGGTAATAGACCTGAGCAGTTCTTC. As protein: CASSQGNRPEQFF. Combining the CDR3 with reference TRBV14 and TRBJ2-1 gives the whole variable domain EAGVTQFPSHSVIEKGQTVTLRCDPISGHDNLYWYRRVMGKEIKFLLHFVKESKQDESGMPNNRFLAERTGGTYSTLKVQPAELEDSGVYFCASSQGNRPEQFFGPGTRLTVL.

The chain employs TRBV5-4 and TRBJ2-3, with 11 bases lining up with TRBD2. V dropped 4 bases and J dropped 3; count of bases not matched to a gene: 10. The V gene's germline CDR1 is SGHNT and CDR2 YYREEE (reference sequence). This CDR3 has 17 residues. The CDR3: CASSGSRPSGRTDTQYF. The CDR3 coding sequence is TGTGCCAGCAGCGGAAGCCGGCCTAGCGGGAGGACAGATACGCAGTATTTT.

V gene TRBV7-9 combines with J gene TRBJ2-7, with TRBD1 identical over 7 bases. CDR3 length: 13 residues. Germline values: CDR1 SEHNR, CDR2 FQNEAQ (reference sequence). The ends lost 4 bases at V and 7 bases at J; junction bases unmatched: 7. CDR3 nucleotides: TGTGCCAGCAGCTCATCGACAGGGATTGAGCAGTACTTC. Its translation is CASSSSTGIEQYF.

CDR3 DNA: TGTGCCAGCAGCTTAGCGACGGCGACGGGAGCGAACACCGGGGAGCTGTTTTTT. Its protein product is CASSLATATGANTGELFF. The gene calls are TRBV7-9 and TRBJ2-2; D might be TRBD2 (6 bases). CDR1 is SEHNR and CDR2 is FQNEAQ in the germline V gene (reference sequence). The CDR3 spans 18 residues. V dropped 0 bases and J dropped 0 bases, with 14 bases sitting between them.

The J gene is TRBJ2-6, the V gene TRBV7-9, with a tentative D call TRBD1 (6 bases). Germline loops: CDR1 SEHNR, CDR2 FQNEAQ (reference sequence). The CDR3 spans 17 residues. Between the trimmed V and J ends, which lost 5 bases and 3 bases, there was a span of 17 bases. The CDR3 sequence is CASSHSQGSVGANVLTF. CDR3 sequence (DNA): TGTGCCAGCAGCCATTCCCAGGGGTCAGTTGGGGCCAACGTCCTGACTTTC.

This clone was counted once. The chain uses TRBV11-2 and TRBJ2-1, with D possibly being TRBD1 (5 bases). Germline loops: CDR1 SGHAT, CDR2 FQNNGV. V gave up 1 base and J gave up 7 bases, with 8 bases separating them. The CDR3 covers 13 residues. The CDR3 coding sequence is TGTGCCAGCAGCTTAGGGGGCTGGAATGAGCAGTTCTTC. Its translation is CASSLGGWNEQFF.

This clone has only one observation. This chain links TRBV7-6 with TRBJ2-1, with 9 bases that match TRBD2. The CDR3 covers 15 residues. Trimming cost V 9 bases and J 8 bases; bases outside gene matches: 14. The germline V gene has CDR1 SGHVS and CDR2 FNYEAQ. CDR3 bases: TGTGCCAGTGCTGTTCAGGCGGGAGGGACCGATGAGCAGTTCTTC. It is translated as CASAVQAGGTDEQFF.

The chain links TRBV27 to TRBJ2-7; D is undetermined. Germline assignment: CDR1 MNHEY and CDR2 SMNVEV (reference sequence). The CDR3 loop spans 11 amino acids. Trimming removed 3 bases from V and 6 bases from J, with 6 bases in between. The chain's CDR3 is CASSFGPEQYF. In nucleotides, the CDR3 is TGTGCCAGCAGTTTCGGTCCCGAGCAGTACTTC.

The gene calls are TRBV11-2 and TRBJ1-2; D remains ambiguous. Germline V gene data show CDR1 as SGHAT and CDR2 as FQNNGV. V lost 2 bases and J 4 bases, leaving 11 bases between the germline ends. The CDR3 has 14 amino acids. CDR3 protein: CASSLNGWGYGYTF. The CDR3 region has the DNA TGTGCCAGCAGCTTAAACGGATGGGGCTATGGCTACACCTTC.

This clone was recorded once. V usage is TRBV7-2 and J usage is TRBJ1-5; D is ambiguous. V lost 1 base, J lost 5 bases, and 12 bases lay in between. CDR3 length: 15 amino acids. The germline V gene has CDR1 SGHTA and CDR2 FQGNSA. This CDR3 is CASSLDYGRYQPQHF. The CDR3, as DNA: TGTGCCAGCAGCTTAGATTACGGCCGGTATCAGCCCCAGCATTTT.

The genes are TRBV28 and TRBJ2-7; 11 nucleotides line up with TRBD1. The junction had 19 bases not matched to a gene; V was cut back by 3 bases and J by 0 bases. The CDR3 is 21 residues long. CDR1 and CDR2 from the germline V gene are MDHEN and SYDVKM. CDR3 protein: CASSFRRPGQGVPRSSYEQYF. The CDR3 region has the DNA TGTGCCAGCAGTTTCCGAAGACCGGGACAGGGGGTGCCTAGGAGCTCCTACGAGCAGTACTTC. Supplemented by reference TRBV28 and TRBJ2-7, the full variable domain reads DVKVTQSSRYLVKRTGEKVFLECVQDMDHENMFWYRQDPGLGLRLIYFSYDVKMKEKGDIPEGYSVSREKKERFSLILESASTNQTSMYLCASSFRRPGQGVPRSSYEQYFGPGTRLTVT.

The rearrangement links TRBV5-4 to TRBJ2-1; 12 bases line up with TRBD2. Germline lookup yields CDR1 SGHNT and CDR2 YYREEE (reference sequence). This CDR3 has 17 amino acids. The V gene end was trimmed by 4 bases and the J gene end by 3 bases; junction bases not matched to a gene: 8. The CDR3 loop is CASSPILAGGYYNEQFF. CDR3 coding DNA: TGTGCCAGCAGCCCCATACTAGCGGGGGGCTACTACAATGAGCAGTTCTTC.

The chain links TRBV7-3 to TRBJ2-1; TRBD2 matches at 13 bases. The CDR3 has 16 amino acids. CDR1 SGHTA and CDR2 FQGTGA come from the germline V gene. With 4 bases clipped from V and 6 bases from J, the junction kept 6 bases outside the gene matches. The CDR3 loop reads CASSSKLAGGPNEQFF. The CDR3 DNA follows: TGTGCCAGCAGCTCGAAACTAGCGGGAGGGCCCAATGAGCAGTTCTTC. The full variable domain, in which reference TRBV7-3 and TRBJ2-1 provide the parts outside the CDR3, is GAGVSQTPSNKVTEKGKYVELRCDPISGHTALYWYRQSLGQGPEFLIYFQGTGAADDSGLPNDRFFAVRPEGSVSTLKIQRTERGDSAVYLCASSSKLAGGPNEQFFGPGTRLTVL.

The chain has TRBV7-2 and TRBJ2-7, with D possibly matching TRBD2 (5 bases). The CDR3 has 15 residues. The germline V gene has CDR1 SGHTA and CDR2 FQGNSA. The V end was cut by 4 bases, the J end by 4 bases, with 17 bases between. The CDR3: CASSSREQKFYEQYF. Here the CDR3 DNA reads TGTGCCAGCAGCTCACGGGAACAGAAATTTTACGAGCAGTACTTC.

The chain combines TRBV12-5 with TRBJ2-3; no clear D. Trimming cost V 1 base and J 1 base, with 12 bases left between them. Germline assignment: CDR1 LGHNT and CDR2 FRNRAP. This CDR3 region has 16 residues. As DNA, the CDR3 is TGTGCTAGTGGTTTGGCAGCAGGACCCGGCACAGATACGCAGTATTTT. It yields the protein CASGLAAGPGTDTQYF.

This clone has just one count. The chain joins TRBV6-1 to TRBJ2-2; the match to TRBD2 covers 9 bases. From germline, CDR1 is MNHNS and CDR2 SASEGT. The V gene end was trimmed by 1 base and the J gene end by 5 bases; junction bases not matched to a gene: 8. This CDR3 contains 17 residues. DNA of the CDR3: TGTGCCAGCAGTGAAGTTATTAAAAGCGGGAGGACCGGGGAGCTGTTTTTT. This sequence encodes CASSEVIKSGRTGELFF.

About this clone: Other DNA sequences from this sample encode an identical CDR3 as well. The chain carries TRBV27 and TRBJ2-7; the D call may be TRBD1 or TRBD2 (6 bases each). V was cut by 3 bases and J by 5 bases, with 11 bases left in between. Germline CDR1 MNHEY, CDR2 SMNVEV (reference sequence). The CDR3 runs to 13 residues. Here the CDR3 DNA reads TGTGCCAGCAGTTTGAGGGGGGCCCACGAGCAGTACTTC. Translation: CASSLRGAHEQYF.

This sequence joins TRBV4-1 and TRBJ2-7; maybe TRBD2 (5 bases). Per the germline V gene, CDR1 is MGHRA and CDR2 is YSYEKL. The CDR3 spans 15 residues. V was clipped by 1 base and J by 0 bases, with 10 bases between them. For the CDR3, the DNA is TGCGCCAGCAGCCAAGGCCCCGGAGGCTCCTACGAGCAGTACTTC. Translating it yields CASSQGPGGSYEQYF.

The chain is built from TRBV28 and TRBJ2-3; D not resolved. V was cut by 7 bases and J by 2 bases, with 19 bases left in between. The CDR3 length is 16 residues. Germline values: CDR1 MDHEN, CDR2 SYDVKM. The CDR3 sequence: CASMGWQPTDTDTQYF. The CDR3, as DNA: TGTGCCAGCATGGGATGGCAACCCACGGACACAGATACGCAGTATTTT.